These 30 T cell receptor beta chains originate from one sample sequenced in a study of blood T cell repertoires in COVID-19. TCRdb's copy holds only in-frame clones and misses some; the assay was immunoSEQ multiplex PCR. The sample gives a few hundred thousand clones, roughly 86% of which show up once; about 0.74% is in the top ten. Sequencing was carried out using peripheral blood. The receptor set was obtained from a woman aged 25 to 39 with acute or convalescent COVID-19.

This chain uses TRBV4-2 with TRBJ2-3, with 8 nucleotides matching TRBD1. Germline V lookup: CDR1 LGHNA, CDR2 YNFKEQ. The V gene end was trimmed by 2 bases and the J gene end by 1 base; junction bases not matched to a gene: 11. The CDR3 loop spans 18 amino acids. The CDR3 region has the DNA TGTGCCAGCAGCCAACGTGGCCGGGACAGGAGTGGCACAGATACGCAGTATTTT. It specifies CASSQRGRDRSGTDTQYF.

The chain joins TRBV5-1 to TRBJ2-7; 9 bases agree with TRBD2. This CDR3 contains 15 residues. Trimming at V came to 1 base and at J to 3 bases, leaving 5 bases not matched to a gene. Germline CDR1 and CDR2: SGHRS and YFSETQ. The DNA of the CDR3 is TGCGCCAGCAGCTTGCTCGGGACTAGCAACTACGAGCAGTACTTC. Protein sequence: CASSLLGTSNYEQYF.

The gene calls are TRBV29-1 and TRBJ2-7; TRBD2 might be the D (6 bases). V lost 6 bases, J lost 4 bases, and 19 bases lay in between. The germline V gene has CDR1 SQVTM and CDR2 ANQGSEA. The CDR3 length is 14 residues. Written as DNA, the CDR3 is TGCAGCGTCACCTCACTAGCACCTCGGTACGAGCAGTACTTC. Encoded protein: CSVTSLAPRYEQYF.

V and J are TRBV9 and TRBJ2-7, with 9 bases that match TRBD2. Germline CDR1 is SGDLS and CDR2 is YYNGEE. This CDR3 is 14 amino acids long. V lost 3 bases to trimming and J lost 4 bases; unmatched junction nucleotides: 5. The CDR3 coding sequence is TGTGCCAGCAGCGAAGCGGGAGGATGGTACGAGCAGTACTTC. Residues: CASSEAGGWYEQYF.

V is TRBV27 and J is TRBJ1-1; 7 bases map to TRBD1. CDR1 MNHEY and CDR2 SMNVEV come from the germline V gene (reference sequence). There are 14 residues in the CDR3. The J segment lost 4 bases and the V segment lost 5 bases, leaving 7 bases of the junction unmatched. CDR3 loop: CASSLQGQFTEAFF. For the CDR3, the DNA is TGTGCCAGCAGTCTACAGGGACAGTTCACTGAAGCTTTCTTT.

V usage is TRBV28 and J usage is TRBJ2-3; 11 nucleotides align to TRBD2. Trimming removed 6 bases from V and 2 bases from J; junction bases left unmatched: 7. This CDR3 contains 16 residues. Germline-derived CDR1 and CDR2 are MDHEN and SYDVKM. CDR3: CASSDSGRGATDTQYF. In DNA, the CDR3 is TGTGCCAGCAGCGATAGCGGGAGGGGGGCCACAGATACGCAGTATTTT.

The chain couples TRBV24-1 to TRBJ2-1, with 9 bases fitting TRBD1. Germline CDR1 and CDR2: KGHDR and SFDVKD. This CDR3 has 15 residues. After removal of 3 bases from V and 7 bases from J, the junction contained 6 bases not matched to a gene. CDR3 DNA sequence: TGTGCCACCAGTGATCCAGGACAGGGGCTTAATGAGCAGTTCTTC. This translates into CATSDPGQGLNEQFF.

CDR3 sequence (DNA): TGTGCCAGCAGTAGAGGTAACAGGGGCTATGGCTACACCTTC. Its translation: CASSRGNRGYGYTF. The chain links TRBV6-2 or TRBV6-3 to TRBJ1-2; 7 positions match TRBD1. The trim removed 5 bases at V and 4 bases at J, leaving 7 bases unmatched. The CDR3 contains 14 residues. The germline V gene encodes CDR1 MNHEY and CDR2 SVGEGT.

The chain uses TRBV9 and TRBJ2-3; the D gene is possibly TRBD1 (6 bases). Trimming took off 3 bases at V and 8 bases at J, with 13 bases between the two ends. This CDR3 is 13 amino acids long. Germline V gene lookup returns CDR1 SGDLS and CDR2 YYNGEE. The CDR3 loop reads CASSEGDGVTQYF. The CDR3 coding sequence is TGTGCCAGCAGCGAGGGGGATGGGGTTACGCAGTATTTT.

As DNA, the CDR3 is TGTGCCAGAAGCTCGAGACAGGGTGAAAACAATCAGCCCCAGCATTTT. Translated, it gives CARSSRQGENNQPQHF. The J gene is TRBJ1-5, the V gene TRBV5-3, with 7 bases identical to TRBD1. TRBV5-3 belongs to the ORF category, with a function that is uncertain. The J segment lost 3 bases and the V segment lost 3 bases, leaving 9 bases of the junction unmatched. The CDR3 runs 16 residues.

This clone has only a few counts. The CDR3 DNA follows: TGTGCCAGCAGCTTGTGGGGACAGGGCTTTAATTCACCCCTCCACTTT. Translation: CASSLWGQGFNSPLHF. The V and J genes are TRBV5-4 and TRBJ1-6; 9 nucleotides match TRBD1. The CDR3 extends over 16 amino acids. Trimming cost V 1 base and J 6 bases; bases outside gene matches: 5. Germline-derived CDR1 and CDR2 are SGHNT and YYREEE (reference sequence).

The chain joins TRBV2 to TRBJ2-7, with D perhaps matching TRBD2 (5 bases). CDR3 size: 12 residues. V lost 9 bases and J 4 bases, leaving 13 bases between the germline ends. The germline V gene has CDR1 SNHLY and CDR2 FYNNEI. The CDR3: CASTRERYEQYF. The CDR3 DNA is TGTGCCAGTACTAGGGAAAGGTACGAGCAGTACTTC.

J is TRBJ2-7 and V is TRBV6-2 or TRBV6-3; D remains unclear. The CDR3 runs 12 residues. V was trimmed by 4 bases and J by 0 bases, leaving 4 bases between them. Germline V gene data show CDR1 as MNHEY and CDR2 as SVGEGT. The CDR3 nucleotides read TGTGCCAGCAGTTCCTTCTCCTACGAGCAGTACTTC. As protein: CASSSFSYEQYF.

The chain couples TRBV24-1 to TRBJ2-1; 8 bases fit TRBD2. This CDR3 contains 17 residues. Trimming took 3 bases from V and 2 from J; bases not matched to a gene: 8. The germline V gene has CDR1 KGHDR and CDR2 SFDVKD. CDR3 protein: CATSDRNPGLAYNEQFF. The CDR3 DNA follows: TGTGCCACCAGTGATCGTAACCCGGGACTAGCCTACAATGAGCAGTTCTTC.

The V call is TRBV19, the J call TRBJ1-4; tentatively, D is TRBD1 (5 bases). Trimming removed 3 bases at V and 10 bases at J, with 18 bases between. This CDR3 region has 15 residues. CDR1 and CDR2 (germline): LNHDA, SQIVND (reference sequence). The chain's CDR3 is CASSISSGQAGKLFF. The CDR3 DNA reads TGTGCCAGTAGTATTTCGTCTGGACAAGCTGGAAAACTGTTTTTT.

This clone has more than one count but fewer than ten. The chain links TRBV6-1 to TRBJ1-1, with 9 bases aligning to TRBD1. The germline V gene encodes CDR1 MNHNS and CDR2 SASEGT. With V trimmed by 1 base and J by 5 bases, 8 bases remained unmatched. The CDR3 contains 16 residues. CDR3 amino acids: CASSEGYRGRRTEAFF. The CDR3 nucleotides read TGTGCCAGCAGTGAAGGTTACAGGGGGCGACGGACTGAAGCTTTCTTT.

This chain uses TRBV4-3 with TRBJ2-1, with 8 bases that match TRBD2. The CDR3 is 16 amino acids. V lost 0 bases to trimming and J lost 9 bases; unmatched junction nucleotides: 10. Germline V lookup: CDR1 LGHNA, CDR2 YSLEER. The CDR3 region has the DNA TGCGCCAGCAGCCAAGAACCATCCGGGACTAGTAGTGAGCAGTTCTTC. Translation: CASSQEPSGTSSEQFF.

The chain is built from TRBV30 and TRBJ2-7; D may be TRBD2 (6 bases). The CDR3 spans 13 residues. Germline V gene sequence: CDR1 GTSNPN, CDR2 SVGIG (reference sequence). Trimming stripped 4 bases from V and 4 bases from J, with 14 bases between. CDR3 DNA sequence: TGTGCCTGGATGGGTAGCGGCCCATACGAGCAGTACTTC. It translates to CAWMGSGPYEQYF. Full variable domain (rest looked up from reference TRBV30 and TRBJ2-7): SQTIHQWPATLVQPVGSPLSLECTVEGTSNPNLYWYRQAAGRGLQLLFYSVGIGQISSEVPQNLSASRPQDRQFILSSKKLLLSDSGFYLCAWMGSGPYEQYFGPGTRLTVT.

The CDR3 loop reads CATSERGQGSAGELFF. The CDR3 DNA is TGTGCCACCAGTGAGCGGGGACAGGGAAGCGCCGGGGAGCTGTTTTTT. V usage is TRBV24-1 and J usage is TRBJ2-2, with 9 bases identical to TRBD1. Germline V lookup: CDR1 KGHDR, CDR2 SFDVKD. The J segment lost 6 bases and the V segment lost 4 bases, leaving 8 bases of the junction unmatched. The CDR3 sequence is 16 residues long.

About this clone itself: Germline and junction disagree at one end, which may indicate a read error. The chain links TRBV29-1 to TRBJ1-5, with 7 bases aligning to TRBD1. The CDR3 loop spans 15 amino acids. CDR1 and CDR2 (germline): SQVTM, ANQGSEA. The CDR3 protein is CSVILGVGGKQPQHF. CDR3 bases: TGCAGCGTCATCCTGGGGGTAGGGGGCAAACAGCCCCAGCATTTT.

This clone occurred once. The V call is TRBV6-4, the J call TRBJ1-2; 9 positions agree with TRBD1. Germline V lookup: CDR1 MRHNA, CDR2 SNTAGT. Trimming took 5 bases from V and 2 from J; bases not matched to a gene: 6. The CDR3 loop spans 15 amino acids. CDR3 sequence (DNA): TGTGCCAGCAGTCCCTCGGGGACAGGGAACTATGGCTACACCTTC. Translating gives CASSPSGTGNYGYTF.

On this clone: At one of its ends the junction is not consistent with the germline gene, which may arise from a read error. The rearrangement joins TRBV19 to TRBJ2-6, with D possibly being TRBD1 (5 bases). CDR3 length equals 18 residues. Germline V gene data show CDR1 as LNHDA and CDR2 as SQIVND (reference sequence). The CDR3 DNA follows: TGTGCCAGTAGTTTTGGGCCAGGGCGGAGCGCTGGGGCCAACGTCCCGACTTTC. Translating it yields CASSFGPGRSAGANVPTF.

Concerning this clone itself: Other nucleotide sequences from this sample produce the same CDR3. The chain employs TRBV12-3 or TRBV12-4 and TRBJ1-2, with TRBD1 identical over 8 bases. The CDR3 is made up of 13 amino acids. The ends lost 5 bases at V and 4 bases at J; junction bases unmatched: 3. For the CDR3, the DNA is TGTGCCAGCAGTCTTGACAGGGGCTATGGCTACACCTTC. The encoded protein is CASSLDRGYGYTF.

This clone has a single count. V usage is TRBV7-8 and J usage is TRBJ1-2; a possible D gene is TRBD1 (5 bases). In germline, CDR1 is SGHVS, CDR2 FQNEAQ. The V end lost 5 bases, the J end lost 4 bases, and 17 bases lay between the germline ends. The CDR3 extends over 15 amino acids. CDR3 loop: CASSPGRGAGYGYTF. CDR3 coding DNA: TGTGCCAGCAGCCCGGGGCGGGGAGCGGGCTATGGCTACACCTTC.

This rearrangement joins TRBV24-1 to TRBJ2-1; TRBD1 matches 8 bases. The V and J ends lost 2 bases and 2 bases, in that order; junction bases with no gene match: 7. CDR3 length equals 17 residues. Germline lookup yields CDR1 KGHDR and CDR2 SFDVKD. CDR3 DNA: TGTGCCACCAGTGATTCTGTACCGGGACAGGCCTACAATGAGCAGTTCTTC. Its translation: CATSDSVPGQAYNEQFF.

This clone was counted once. The DNA for the CDR3 is TGCGCCAGCAGCCAAGTATTGCAGGGAACCCAGCCCCAGCATTTT. It yields the protein CASSQVLQGTQPQHF. This sequence joins TRBV4-1 and TRBJ1-5, with D possibly being TRBD1 (5 bases). V lost 1 base and J 7 bases, leaving 14 bases between the germline ends. The CDR3 has 15 amino acids. Germline lookup yields CDR1 MGHRA and CDR2 YSYEKL.

The chain recombines TRBV27 with TRBJ2-1, with a possible D match to TRBD2 (5 bases). This CDR3 is 13 amino acids long. The ends were cut back, 1 base at V and 15 bases at J, with 16 bases in the middle. The V gene's germline CDR1 is MNHEY and CDR2 SMNVEV (reference sequence). CDR3 DNA: TGTGCCAGCAGTTTATTCGGGAACGAGGGTCGGTTCTTC. Translated: CASSLFGNEGRFF.

CDR3 amino acids: CASSYGGQGSNQPQHF. The DNA for the CDR3 is TGTGCCAGCAGTTACGGGGGACAGGGGAGCAATCAGCCCCAGCATTTT. This rearrangement joins TRBV6-5 to TRBJ1-5, with 10 bases matching TRBD1. Germline loops: CDR1 MNHEY, CDR2 SVGAGI. The CDR3 runs 16 residues. V was clipped by 2 bases and J by 1 base; unmatched bases: 2.

In its sample, this clone was seen a few times. The rearrangement links TRBV5-1 to TRBJ1-1; D is uncertain. The V gene lost 0 bases and the J gene lost 1 base, with 13 bases spanning the gap. The CDR3 extends over 16 amino acids. Per the germline V gene, CDR1 is SGHRS and CDR2 is YFSETQ. The CDR3 nucleotides are TGCGCCAGCAGCTTGGATCAGGTAGGAGGGAACACTGAAGCTTTCTTT. It encodes CASSLDQVGGNTEAFF.

V and J are TRBV27 and TRBJ2-7; 8 bases map to TRBD2. V gave up 5 bases and J gave up 0 bases; unmatched junction bases: 3. CDR1 MNHEY and CDR2 SMNVEV come from the germline V gene (reference sequence). There are 14 residues in the CDR3. The CDR3 nucleotides are TGTGCCAGCAGTATTAGCGGGGCCTCCTACGAGCAGTACTTC. The encoded protein is CASSISGASYEQYF.